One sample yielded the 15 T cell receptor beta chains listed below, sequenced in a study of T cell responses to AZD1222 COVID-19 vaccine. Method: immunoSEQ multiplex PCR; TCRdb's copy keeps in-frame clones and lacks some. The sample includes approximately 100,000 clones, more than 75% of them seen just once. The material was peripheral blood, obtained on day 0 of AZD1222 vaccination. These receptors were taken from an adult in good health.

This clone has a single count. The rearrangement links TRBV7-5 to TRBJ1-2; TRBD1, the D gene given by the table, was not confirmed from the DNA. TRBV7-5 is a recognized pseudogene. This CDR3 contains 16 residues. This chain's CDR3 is CARSFLLRQGSYGYTF. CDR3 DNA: TGTGCCAGAAGCTTCTTACTGAGACAGGGGAGTTATGGCTACACCTTC.

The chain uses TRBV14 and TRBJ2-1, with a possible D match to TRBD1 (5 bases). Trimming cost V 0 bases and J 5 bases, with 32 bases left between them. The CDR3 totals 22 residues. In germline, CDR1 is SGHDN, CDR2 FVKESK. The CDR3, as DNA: TGTGCCAGCAGCCAAGAAGGTATTTGGCAGGGTTCACGCGCTTGCGAGCACAATGAGCAGTTCTTC. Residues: CASSQEGIWQGSRACEHNEQFF.

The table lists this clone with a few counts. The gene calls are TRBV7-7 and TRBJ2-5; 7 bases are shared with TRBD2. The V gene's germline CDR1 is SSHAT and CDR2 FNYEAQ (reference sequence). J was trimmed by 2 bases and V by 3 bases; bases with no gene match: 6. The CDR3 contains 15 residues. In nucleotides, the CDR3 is TGTGCCAGCAGCTTCCTCCCGGGGGGACAAGAGACCCAGTACTTC. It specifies CASSFLPGGQETQYF.

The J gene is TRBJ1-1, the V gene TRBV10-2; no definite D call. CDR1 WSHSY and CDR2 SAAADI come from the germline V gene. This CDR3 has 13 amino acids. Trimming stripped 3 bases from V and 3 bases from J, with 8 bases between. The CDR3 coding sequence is TGCGCCAGCAGTGATAAAGGGTACACTGAAGCTTTCTTT. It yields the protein CASSDKGYTEAFF.

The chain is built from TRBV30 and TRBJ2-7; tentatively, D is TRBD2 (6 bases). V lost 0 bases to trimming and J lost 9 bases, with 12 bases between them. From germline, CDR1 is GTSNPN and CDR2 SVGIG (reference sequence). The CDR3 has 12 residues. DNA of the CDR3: TGTGCCTGGAGTGTACCCGGGGGAGGGCAGTACTTC. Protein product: CAWSVPGGGQYF.

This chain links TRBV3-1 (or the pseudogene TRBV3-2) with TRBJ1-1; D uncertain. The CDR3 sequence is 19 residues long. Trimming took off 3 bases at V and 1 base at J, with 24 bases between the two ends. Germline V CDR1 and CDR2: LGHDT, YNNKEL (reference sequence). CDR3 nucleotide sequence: TGTGCCAGCAGCCAGAGTATGGCTGGCAGCCCTGAGAAGAACACTGAAGCTTTCTTT. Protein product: CASSQSMAGSPEKNTEAFF.

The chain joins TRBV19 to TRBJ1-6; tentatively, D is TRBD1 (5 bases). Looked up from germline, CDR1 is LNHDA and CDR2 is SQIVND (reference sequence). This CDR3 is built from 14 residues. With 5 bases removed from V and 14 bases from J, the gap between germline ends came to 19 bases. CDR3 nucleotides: TGTGCCAGTAGTCTCCGTGGGGCCCGTGATGCCCTCCACTTT. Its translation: CASSLRGARDALHF.

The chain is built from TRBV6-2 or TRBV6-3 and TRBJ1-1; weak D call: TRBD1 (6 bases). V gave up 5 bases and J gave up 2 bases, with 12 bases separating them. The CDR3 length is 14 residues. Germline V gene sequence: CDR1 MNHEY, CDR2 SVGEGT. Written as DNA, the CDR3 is TGTGCCAGCAGTAGGACAGACGGAAACACTGAAGCTTTCTTT. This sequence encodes CASSRTDGNTEAFF.

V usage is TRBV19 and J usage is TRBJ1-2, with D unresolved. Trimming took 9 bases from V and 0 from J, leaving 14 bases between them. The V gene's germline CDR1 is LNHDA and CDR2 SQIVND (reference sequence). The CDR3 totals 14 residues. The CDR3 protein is CASGSEGANYGYTF. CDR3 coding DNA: TGTGCCAGCGGGTCGGAGGGAGCTAACTATGGCTACACCTTC.

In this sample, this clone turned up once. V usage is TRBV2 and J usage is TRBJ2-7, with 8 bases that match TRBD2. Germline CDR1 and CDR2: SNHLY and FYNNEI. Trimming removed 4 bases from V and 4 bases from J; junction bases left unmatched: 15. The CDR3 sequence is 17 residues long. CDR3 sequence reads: CASSASLLAGTEYEQYF. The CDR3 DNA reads TGTGCCAGCAGTGCGTCCCTCTTAGCGGGGACCGAATACGAGCAGTACTTC.

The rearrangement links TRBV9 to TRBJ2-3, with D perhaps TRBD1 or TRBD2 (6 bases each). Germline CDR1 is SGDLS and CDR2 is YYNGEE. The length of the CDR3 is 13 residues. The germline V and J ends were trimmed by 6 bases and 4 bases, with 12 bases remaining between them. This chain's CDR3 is CASTRGVADTQYF. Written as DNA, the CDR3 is TGTGCCAGCACAAGGGGGGTGGCAGATACGCAGTATTTT.

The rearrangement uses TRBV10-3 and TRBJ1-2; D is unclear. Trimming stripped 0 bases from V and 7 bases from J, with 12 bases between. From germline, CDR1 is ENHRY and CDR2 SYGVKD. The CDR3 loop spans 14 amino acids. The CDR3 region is CAISESESFGGYTF. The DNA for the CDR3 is TGTGCCATCAGTGAGTCGGAGTCGTTTGGTGGCTACACCTTC.

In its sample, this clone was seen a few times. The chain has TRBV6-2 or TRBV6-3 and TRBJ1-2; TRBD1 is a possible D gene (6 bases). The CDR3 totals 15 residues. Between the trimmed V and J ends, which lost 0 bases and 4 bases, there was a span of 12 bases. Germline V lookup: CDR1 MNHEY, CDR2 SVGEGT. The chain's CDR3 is CASSYSTGPGYGYTF. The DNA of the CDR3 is TGTGCCAGCAGTTACTCGACAGGACCCGGCTATGGCTACACCTTC.

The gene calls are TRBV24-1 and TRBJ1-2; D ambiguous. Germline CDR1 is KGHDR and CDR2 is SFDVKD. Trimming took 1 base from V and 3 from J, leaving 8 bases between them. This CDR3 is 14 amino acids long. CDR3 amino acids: CATSDLVRDYGYTF. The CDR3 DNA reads TGTGCCACCAGTGATTTAGTACGTGACTATGGCTACACCTTC.

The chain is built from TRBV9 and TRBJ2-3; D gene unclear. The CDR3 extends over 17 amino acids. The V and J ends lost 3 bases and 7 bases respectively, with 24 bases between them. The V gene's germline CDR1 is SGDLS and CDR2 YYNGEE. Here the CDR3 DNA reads TGTGCCAGCAGCGCCCCCTTCGGCTCCTCATCGGTTTATACGCAGTATTTT. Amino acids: CASSAPFGSSSVYTQYF. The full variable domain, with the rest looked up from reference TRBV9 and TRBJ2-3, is DSGVTQTPKHLITATGQRVTLRCSPRSGDLSVYWYQQSLDQGLQFLIQYYNGEERAKGNILERFSAQQFPDLHSELNLSSLELGDSALYFCASSAPFGSSSVYTQYFGPGTRLTVL.